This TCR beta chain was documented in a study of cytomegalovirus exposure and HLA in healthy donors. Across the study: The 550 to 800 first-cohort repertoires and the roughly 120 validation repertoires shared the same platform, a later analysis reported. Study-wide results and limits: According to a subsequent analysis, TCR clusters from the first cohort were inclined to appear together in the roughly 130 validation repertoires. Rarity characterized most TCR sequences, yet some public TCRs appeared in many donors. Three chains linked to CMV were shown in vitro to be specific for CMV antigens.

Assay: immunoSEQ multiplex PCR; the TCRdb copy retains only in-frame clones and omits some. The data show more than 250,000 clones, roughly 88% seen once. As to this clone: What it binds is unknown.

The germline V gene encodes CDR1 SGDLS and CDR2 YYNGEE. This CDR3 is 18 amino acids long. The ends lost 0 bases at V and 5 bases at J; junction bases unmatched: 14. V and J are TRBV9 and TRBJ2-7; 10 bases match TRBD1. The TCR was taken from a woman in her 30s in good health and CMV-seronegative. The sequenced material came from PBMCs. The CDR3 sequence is CASSVDPSGQGMLNEQYF. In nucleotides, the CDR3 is TGTGCCAGCAGCGTAGATCCTTCGGGACAGGGGATGTTGAACGAGCAGTACTTC.